This T cell receptor beta chain emerged from a study of read filtering for tumor transcriptome and immune sequencing. The wider study: Fewer than 10 patients were R-ISS I, approximately 15 were R-ISS II, over 5 were R-ISS III. Study results and caveats: RNA-seq captured clonotypes less deeply and reliably than IR-seq.

In its sample, this clonotype was seen many times. What it binds is unknown. This CDR3 is built from 14 residues. Germline loops: CDR1 SQVTM, CDR2 ANQGSEA. V dropped 0 bases and J dropped 12; count of bases not matched to a gene: 9. The library was built from roughly 400 ng RNA with molecular barcoded adaptors for alpha/delta and beta/gamma chains. TCRdb analysed the reads with MiXCR anew, one entry per CDR3 protein. The sample contains more than 70,000 distinct CDR3 sequences, roughly a fifth of which appear only once. Sequenced material: a population of CD138-negative cells sorted from bone marrow. This sequence originates from a donor aged 40 or older with multiple myeloma. The rearrangement joins TRBV29-1 to TRBJ2-1; 9 positions match TRBD2. CDR3 region: CSVEDRLAGLGQFF. The CDR3 bases are TGCAGCGTTGAAGATAGGCTAGCGGGGCTAGGGCAGTTCTTC.